This T cell receptor beta chain emerged from a study of T cells after yellow fever vaccination. As to this clonotype: Its matching antigen is unknown.

By 5'RACE template switching, TCR cDNA was produced, with a universal primer site and UMIs added in the process. TCRdb re-analysed the 5' RACE reads in MiXCR, keeping a single row per CDR3 protein. The table has 450,000 to 550,000 distinct CDR3 sequences, 20% to 25% seen once. Study-wide results and limits: Secondary responses were weaker yet peaked faster, day 5 versus 15. Post-booster samples contained most primary-vaccination clones (more than 95% CD4, around 88% CD8).

Trimming cost V 5 bases and J 1 base; bases outside gene matches: 5. This CDR3 contains 14 residues. Looked up from germline, CDR1 is GTSNPN and CDR2 is SVGIG (reference sequence). The sequence derives from a man between 18 and 29 years old who received the YFV17D yellow fever vaccine. The specimen was PBMCs, collected less than 25 days after the first yellow fever vaccination. J is TRBJ1-1 and V is TRBV30, with 9 bases identical to TRBD1. CDR3 DNA sequence: TGTGCCTGGGGGACAGGGATAAAGAACACTGAAGCTTTCTTT. This codes for CAWGTGIKNTEAFF.